The 12 T cell receptor beta chains listed next were all sequenced from one sample in a study of post-analysis software for immune sequencing data. Study outcomes and limitations: The five TRBV segments detected at higher frequency in patients than in controls included TRBV5-6, TRBV5-1 and TRBV20-1.

Unique molecular identifiers were built into the TCR beta cDNA libraries. One entry per CDR3 protein results from TCRdb running MiXCR on the PCR reads. This table has about 760,000 distinct CDR3 sequences, about 32% appearing once. Their specific antigens are unknown. Sequenced: blood. These receptors were obtained from a girl under 18 with multiple sclerosis.

The genes are TRBV10-3 and TRBJ1-2; unclear D gene. Looked up from germline, CDR1 is ENHRY and CDR2 is SYGVKD. With 6 bases removed from V and 6 bases from J, the gap between germline ends came to 11 bases. This CDR3 comprises 12 residues. This chain's CDR3 is CAISLDQNGYTF. CDR3 in DNA: TGTGCCATCAGCCTGGACCAGAATGGCTACACCTTC.

The chain employs TRBV9 and TRBJ1-2; TRBD1 agrees at 7 bases. Germline V gene data show CDR1 as SGDLS and CDR2 as YYNGEE. This CDR3 has 16 amino acids. With 4 bases clipped from V and 3 bases from J, the junction kept 12 bases outside the gene matches. CDR3 loop: CASSPRLTGTHYGYTF. In DNA form, the CDR3 reads TGTGCCAGCAGCCCCCGCTTGACAGGGACCCACTATGGCTACACCTTC.

This clonotype was observed a handful of times. The V call is TRBV6-5, the J call TRBJ1-2, with D possibly matching TRBD1 (6 bases). V was cut by 10 bases and J by 2 bases, with 11 bases left in between. Per the germline V gene, CDR1 is MNHEY and CDR2 is SVGAGI. CDR3 size: 12 residues. CDR3 DNA sequence: TGTGCCATCCGGGGGGCCAACTATGGCTACACCTTC. Residues: CAIRGANYGYTF.

There are a few counts of this clonotype. This could be a read error, since a much larger clone is one nucleotide away. V usage is TRBV24-1 and J usage is TRBJ2-7, with D perhaps TRBD1 (7 bases). The V gene lost 1 base and the J gene lost 7 bases, with 19 bases spanning the gap. Per germline, CDR1 KGHDR and CDR2 SFDVKD. The CDR3 is 16 residues long. CDR3 protein: CATSDFRQGGRNEQYF. Here the CDR3 DNA reads TGTGCCACCAGTGATTTCAGGCAGGGGGGAAGAAATGAGCAGTACTTC.

About this clonotype: A junction boundary mismatches the germline segment, possibly from a read error. This rearrangement joins TRBV3-1 to TRBJ2-1, with 15 bases fitting TRBD2. CDR3 length equals 15 residues. Germline-derived CDR1 and CDR2 are LGHDT and YNNKEL (reference sequence). The CDR3 sequence: CASSQRTSGGDEQFF. DNA of the CDR3: TGCGCCAGCAGCCAACGGACTAGCGGGGGGGATGAGCAGTTCTTC.

This clonotype was seen only a few times. The chain's CDR3 is CASSQALGYTF. CDR3 bases: TGTGCCAGCAGCCAAGCCCTCGGCTACACCTTC. This chain joins TRBV3-1 and TRBJ1-2; the D is unclear. This CDR3 comprises 11 residues. With 1 base removed from V and 8 bases from J, the gap between germline ends came to 5 bases. CDR1 is LGHDT, CDR2 YNNKEL, per germline (reference sequence). Full variable domain (missing parts from reference TRBV3-1 and TRBJ1-2): DTAVSQTPKYLVTQMGNDKSIKCEQNLGHDTMYWYKQDSKKFLKIMFSYNNKELIINETVPNRFSPKSPDKAHLNLHINSLELGDSAVYFCASSQALGYTFGSGTRLTVV.

The chain employs TRBV10-3 and TRBJ2-5; 7 nucleotides align to TRBD1. Losses at the gene ends were 3 bases for V and 2 bases for J; bases not matched to a gene: 6. Germline lookup yields CDR1 ENHRY and CDR2 SYGVKD. This CDR3 comprises 15 residues. The CDR3 DNA reads TGTGCCATCAGTGAACAGGGACAGTTTCAAGAGACCCAGTACTTC. Its translation is CAISEQGQFQETQYF.

This clonotype has only a few counts. The chain uses TRBV7-8 and TRBJ1-4; no firm D call. CDR1 and CDR2 (germline): SGHVS, FQNEAQ. V was trimmed by 4 bases and J by 8 bases, leaving 11 bases between them. The CDR3 runs 13 residues. The CDR3 nucleotides are TGTGCCAGCAGCTCTAGCCTAGGCGAAAAACTGTTTTTT. Protein: CASSSSLGEKLFF.

The chain joins TRBV27 to TRBJ1-2; 7 bases align to TRBD1. Germline V lookup: CDR1 MNHEY, CDR2 SMNVEV (reference sequence). The CDR3 has 13 residues. Germline trimming cut 10 bases from V and 7 bases from J; bases unmatched to any gene: 12. CDR3 protein: CATRRRGHFGYTF. The CDR3 bases are TGTGCCACCCGGAGGAGGGGGCATTTTGGCTACACCTTC.

This clonotype was seen a few times. This chain links TRBV7-9 with TRBJ2-7; D not certain. Looked up from germline, CDR1 is SEHNR and CDR2 is FQNEAQ (reference sequence). The CDR3 runs to 15 residues. Trimming stripped 10 bases from V and 0 bases from J, with 19 bases between. The DNA of the CDR3 is TGTGCCACCGGAATAGGCGCGGAAAGCTCCTACGAGCAGTACTTC. Its translation is CATGIGAESSYEQYF.

This clonotype was counted between two and nine times. This chain joins TRBV28 and TRBJ2-3; TRBD2 agrees at 14 bases. The CDR3 length is 15 residues. V trimming: 5 bases; J trimming: 10 bases; junction bases outside the gene matches: 8. The germline V gene has CDR1 MDHEN and CDR2 SYDVKM. The CDR3 is CASSHRTSGGRPQYF. The CDR3 region has the DNA TGTGCCAGCAGTCACCGGACTAGCGGGGGGCGCCCGCAGTATTTT.

This clonotype has a handful of counts. The chain is built from TRBV29-1 and TRBJ2-1; either TRBD1 or TRBD2 may supply D (6 bases each). This CDR3 has 14 residues. Germline loops: CDR1 SQVTM, CDR2 ANQGSEA. V lost 4 bases to trimming and J lost 3 bases, with 13 bases between them. CDR3 sequence (DNA): TGCAGCGTTGCGGGCCGGGGGCGCTACAATGAGCAGTTCTTC. This gives the protein CSVAGRGRYNEQFF.